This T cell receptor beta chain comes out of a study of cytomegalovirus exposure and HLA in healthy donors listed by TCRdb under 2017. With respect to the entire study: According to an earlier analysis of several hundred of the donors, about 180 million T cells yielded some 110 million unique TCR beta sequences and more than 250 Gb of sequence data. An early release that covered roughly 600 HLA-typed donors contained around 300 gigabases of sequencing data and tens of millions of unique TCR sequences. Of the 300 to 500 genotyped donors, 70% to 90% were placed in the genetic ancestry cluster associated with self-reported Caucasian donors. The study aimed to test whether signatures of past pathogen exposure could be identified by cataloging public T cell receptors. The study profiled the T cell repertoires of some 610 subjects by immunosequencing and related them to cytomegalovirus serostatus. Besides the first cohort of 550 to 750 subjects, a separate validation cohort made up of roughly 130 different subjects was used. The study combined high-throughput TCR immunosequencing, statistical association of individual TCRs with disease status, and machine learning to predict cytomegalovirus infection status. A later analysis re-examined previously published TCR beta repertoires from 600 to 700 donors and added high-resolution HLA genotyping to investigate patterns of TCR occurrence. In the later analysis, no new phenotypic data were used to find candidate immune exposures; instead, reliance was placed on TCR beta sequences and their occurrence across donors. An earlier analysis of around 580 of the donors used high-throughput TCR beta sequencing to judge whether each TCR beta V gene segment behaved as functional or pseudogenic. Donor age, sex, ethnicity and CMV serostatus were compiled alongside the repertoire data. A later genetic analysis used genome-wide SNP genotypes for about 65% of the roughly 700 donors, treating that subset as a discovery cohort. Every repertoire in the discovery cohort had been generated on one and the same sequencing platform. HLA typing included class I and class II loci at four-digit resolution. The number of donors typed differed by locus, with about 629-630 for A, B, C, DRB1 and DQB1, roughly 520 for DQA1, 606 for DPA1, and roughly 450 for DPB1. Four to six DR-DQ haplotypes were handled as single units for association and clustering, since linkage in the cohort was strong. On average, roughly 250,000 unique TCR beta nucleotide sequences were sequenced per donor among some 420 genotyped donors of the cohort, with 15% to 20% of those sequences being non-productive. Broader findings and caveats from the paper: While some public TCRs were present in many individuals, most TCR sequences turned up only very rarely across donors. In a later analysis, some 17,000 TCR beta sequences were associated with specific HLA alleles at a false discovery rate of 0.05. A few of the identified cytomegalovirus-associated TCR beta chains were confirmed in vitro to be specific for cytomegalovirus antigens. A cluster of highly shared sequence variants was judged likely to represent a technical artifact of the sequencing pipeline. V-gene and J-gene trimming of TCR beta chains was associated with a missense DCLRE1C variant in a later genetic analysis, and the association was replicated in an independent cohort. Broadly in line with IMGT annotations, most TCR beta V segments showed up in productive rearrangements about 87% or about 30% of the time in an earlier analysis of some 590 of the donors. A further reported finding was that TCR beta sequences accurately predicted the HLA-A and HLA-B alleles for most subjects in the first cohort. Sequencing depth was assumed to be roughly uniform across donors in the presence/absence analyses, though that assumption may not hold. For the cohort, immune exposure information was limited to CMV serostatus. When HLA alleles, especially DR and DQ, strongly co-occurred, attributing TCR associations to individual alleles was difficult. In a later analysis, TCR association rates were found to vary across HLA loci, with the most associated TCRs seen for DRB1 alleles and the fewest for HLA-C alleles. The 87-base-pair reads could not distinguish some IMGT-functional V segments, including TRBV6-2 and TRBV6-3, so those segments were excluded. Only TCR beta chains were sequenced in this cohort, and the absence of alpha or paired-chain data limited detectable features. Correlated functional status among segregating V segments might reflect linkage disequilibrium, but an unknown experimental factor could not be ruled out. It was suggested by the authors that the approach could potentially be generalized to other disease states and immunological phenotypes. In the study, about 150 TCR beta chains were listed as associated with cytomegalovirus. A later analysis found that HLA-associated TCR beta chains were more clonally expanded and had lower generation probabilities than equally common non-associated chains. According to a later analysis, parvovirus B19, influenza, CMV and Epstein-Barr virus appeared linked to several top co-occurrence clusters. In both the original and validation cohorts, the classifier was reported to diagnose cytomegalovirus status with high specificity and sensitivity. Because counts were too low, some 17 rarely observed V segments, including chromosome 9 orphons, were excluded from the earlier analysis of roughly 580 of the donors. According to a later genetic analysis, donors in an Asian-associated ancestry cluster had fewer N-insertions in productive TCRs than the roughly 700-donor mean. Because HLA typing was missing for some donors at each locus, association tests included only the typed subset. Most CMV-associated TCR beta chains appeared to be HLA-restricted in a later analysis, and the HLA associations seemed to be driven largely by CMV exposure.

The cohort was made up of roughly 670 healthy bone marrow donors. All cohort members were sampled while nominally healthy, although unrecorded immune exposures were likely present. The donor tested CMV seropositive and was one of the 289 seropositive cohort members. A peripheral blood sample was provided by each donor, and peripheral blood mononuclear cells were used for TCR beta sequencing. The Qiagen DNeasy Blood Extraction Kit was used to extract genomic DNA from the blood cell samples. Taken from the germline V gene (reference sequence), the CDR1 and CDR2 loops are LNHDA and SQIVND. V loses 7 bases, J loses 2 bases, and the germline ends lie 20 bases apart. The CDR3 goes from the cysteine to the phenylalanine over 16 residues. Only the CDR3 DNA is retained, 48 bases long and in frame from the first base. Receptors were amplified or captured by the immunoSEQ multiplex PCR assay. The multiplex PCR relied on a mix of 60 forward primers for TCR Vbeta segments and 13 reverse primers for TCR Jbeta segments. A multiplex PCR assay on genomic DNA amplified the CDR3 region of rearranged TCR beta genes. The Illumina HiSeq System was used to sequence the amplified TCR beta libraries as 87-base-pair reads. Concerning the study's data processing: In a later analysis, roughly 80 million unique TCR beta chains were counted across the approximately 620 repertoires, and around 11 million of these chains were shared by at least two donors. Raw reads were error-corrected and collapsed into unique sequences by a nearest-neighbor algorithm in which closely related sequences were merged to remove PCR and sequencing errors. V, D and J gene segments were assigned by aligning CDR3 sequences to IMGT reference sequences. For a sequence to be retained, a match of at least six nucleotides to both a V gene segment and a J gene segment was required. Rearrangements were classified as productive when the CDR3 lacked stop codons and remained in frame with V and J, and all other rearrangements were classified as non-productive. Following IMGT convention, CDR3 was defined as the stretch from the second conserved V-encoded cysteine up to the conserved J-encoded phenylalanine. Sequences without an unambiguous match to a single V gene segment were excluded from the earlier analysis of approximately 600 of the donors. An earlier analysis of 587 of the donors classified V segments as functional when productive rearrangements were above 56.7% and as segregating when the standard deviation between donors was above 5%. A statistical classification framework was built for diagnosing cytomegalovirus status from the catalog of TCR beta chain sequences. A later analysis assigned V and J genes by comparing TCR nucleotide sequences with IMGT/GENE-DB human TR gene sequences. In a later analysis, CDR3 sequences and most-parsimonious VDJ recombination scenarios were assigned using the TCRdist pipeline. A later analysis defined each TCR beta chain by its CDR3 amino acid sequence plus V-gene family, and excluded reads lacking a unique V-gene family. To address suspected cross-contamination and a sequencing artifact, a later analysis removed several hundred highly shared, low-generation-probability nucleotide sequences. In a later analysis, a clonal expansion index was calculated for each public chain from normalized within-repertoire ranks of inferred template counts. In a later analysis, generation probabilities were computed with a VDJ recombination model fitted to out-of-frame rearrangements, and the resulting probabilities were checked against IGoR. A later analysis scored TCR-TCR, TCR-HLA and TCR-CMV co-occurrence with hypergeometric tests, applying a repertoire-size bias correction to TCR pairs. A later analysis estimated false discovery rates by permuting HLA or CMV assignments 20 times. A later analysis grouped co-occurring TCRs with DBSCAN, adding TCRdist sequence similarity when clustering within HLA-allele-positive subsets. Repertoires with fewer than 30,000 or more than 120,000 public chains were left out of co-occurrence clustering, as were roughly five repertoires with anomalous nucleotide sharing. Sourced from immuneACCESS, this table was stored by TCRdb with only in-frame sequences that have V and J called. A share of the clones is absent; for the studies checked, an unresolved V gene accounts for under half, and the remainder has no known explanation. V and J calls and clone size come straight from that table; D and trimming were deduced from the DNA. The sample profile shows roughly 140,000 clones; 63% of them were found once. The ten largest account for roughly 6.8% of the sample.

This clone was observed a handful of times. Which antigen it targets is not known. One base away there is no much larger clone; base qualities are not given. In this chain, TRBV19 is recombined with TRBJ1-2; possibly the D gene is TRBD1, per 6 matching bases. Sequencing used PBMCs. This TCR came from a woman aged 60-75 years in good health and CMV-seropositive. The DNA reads TGTGCCAGTACCACATCTAGGCGGGGGCCCAACTATGGCTACACCTTC. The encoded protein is CASTTSRRGPNYGYTF.